This T cell receptor (beta chain) was documented in a study of cytomegalovirus exposure and HLA in healthy donors. Across the whole study: Out of about 360 genotyped donors, 81% belonged to the Caucasian-associated ancestry cluster. Study-wide points: TRBV6-2, TRBV6-3 and some other V segments were excluded as indistinguishable.

The PCR contained 60 Vbeta and 13 Jbeta primers. Only in-frame clones appear in the TCRdb table, and some are missing; sequencing was by immunoSEQ multiplex PCR. Of approximately 190,000 clones in the sample, around 86% were seen once. As regards this clone: Its specificity is not known.

CDR3 length: 15 amino acids. Germline CDR1 is LGHNA and CDR2 is YNFKEQ. Deletions cut 0 bases from V and 0 bases from J, with 8 bases between. The sample was PBMCs. This TCR was recovered from a man aged 25 to 40 in good health and CMV-seronegative. V gene TRBV4-2 combines with J gene TRBJ1-1; no reliable D call. The CDR3: CASSQDFQLNTEAFF. CDR3 nucleotide sequence: TGTGCCAGCAGCCAAGATTTTCAGTTGAACACTGAAGCTTTCTTT.